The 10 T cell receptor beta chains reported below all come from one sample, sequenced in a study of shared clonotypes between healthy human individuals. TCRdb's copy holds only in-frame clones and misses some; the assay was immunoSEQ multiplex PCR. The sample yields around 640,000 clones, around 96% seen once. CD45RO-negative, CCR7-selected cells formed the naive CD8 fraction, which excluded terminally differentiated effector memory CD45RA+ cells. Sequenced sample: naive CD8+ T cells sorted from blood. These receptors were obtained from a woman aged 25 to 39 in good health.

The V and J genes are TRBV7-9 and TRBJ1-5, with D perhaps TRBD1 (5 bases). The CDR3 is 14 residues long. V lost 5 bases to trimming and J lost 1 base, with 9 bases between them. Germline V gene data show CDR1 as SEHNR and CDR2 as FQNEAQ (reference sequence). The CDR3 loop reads CASSNTGSNQPQHF. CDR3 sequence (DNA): TGTGCCAGCAGCAACACAGGAAGCAATCAGCCCCAGCATTTT.

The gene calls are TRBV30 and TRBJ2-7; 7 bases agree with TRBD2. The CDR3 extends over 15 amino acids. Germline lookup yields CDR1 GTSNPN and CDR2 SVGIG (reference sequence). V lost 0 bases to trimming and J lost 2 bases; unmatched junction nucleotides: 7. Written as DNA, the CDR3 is TGTGCCTGGAGTGTACAAGCGGGGCAAGCCTACGAGCAGTACTTC. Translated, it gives CAWSVQAGQAYEQYF. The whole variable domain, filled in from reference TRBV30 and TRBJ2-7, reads SQTIHQWPATLVQPVGSPLSLECTVEGTSNPNLYWYRQAAGRGLQLLFYSVGIGQISSEVPQNLSASRPQDRQFILSSKKLLLSDSGFYLCAWSVQAGQAYEQYFGPGTRLTVT.

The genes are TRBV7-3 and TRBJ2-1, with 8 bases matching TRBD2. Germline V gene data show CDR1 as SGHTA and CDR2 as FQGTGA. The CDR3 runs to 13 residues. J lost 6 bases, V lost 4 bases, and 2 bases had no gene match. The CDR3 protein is CASSSGTSNEQFF. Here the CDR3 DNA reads TGTGCCAGCAGCTCCGGGACTAGCAATGAGCAGTTCTTC.

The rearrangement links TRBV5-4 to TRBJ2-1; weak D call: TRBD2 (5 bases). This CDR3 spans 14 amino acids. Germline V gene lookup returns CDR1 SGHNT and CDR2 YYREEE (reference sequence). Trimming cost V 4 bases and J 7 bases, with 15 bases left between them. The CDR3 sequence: CASSLRLRRNEQFF. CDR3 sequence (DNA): TGTGCCAGCAGCCTCAGACTGCGGAGGAATGAGCAGTTCTTC.

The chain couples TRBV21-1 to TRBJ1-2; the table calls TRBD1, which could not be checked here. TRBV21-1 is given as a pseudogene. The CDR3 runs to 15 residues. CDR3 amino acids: CASSKSVRGGDGYTF. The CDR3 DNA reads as TGTGCCAGCAGCAAAAGTGTCAGGGGCGGCGATGGCTACACCTTC.

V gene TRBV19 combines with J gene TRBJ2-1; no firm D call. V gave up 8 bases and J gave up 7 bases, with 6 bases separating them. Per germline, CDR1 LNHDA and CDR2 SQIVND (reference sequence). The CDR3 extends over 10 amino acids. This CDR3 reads CASGSNEQFF. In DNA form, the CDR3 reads TGTGCCAGTGGTAGTAATGAGCAGTTCTTC. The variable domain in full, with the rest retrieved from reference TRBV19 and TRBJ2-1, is DGGITQSPKYLFRKEGQNVTLSCEQNLNHDAMYWYRQDPGQGLRLIYYSQIVNDFQKGDIAEGYSVSREKKESFPLTVTSAQKNPTAFYLCASGSNEQFFGPGTRLTVL.

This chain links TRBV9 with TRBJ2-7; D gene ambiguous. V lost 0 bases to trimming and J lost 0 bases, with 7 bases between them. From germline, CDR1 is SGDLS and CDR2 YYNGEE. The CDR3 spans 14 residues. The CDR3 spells CASSVGYSSYEQYF. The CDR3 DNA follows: TGTGCCAGCAGCGTAGGTTACAGCTCCTACGAGCAGTACTTC. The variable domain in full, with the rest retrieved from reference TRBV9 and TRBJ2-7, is DSGVTQTPKHLITATGQRVTLRCSPRSGDLSVYWYQQSLDQGLQFLIQYYNGEERAKGNILERFSAQQFPDLHSELNLSSLELGDSALYFCASSVGYSSYEQYFGPGTRLTVT.

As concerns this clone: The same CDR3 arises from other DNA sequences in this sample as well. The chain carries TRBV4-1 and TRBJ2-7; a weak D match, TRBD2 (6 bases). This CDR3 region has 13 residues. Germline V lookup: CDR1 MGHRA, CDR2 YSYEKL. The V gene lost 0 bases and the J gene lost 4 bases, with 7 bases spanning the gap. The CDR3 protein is CASSQDRGYEQYF. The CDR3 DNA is TGCGCCAGCAGCCAAGATCGGGGGTACGAGCAGTACTTC.

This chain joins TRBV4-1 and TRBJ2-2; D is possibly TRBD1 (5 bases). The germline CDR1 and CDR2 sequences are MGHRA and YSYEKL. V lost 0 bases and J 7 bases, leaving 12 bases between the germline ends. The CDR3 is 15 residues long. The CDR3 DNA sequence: TGCGCCAGCAGCCAAGAATTGCAGGGCTTCGGGGAGCTGTTTTTT. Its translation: CASSQELQGFGELFF.

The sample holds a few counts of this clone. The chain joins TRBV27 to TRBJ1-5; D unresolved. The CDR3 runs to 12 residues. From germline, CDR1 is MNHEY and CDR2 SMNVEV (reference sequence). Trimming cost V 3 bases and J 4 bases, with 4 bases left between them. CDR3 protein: CASSFTNQPQHF. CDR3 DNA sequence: TGTGCCAGCAGTTTCACAAATCAGCCCCAGCATTTT.